The clone carrying this TCR beta chain was seen ten or more times. Its antigen is still unknown. This sample is part of a study of T-cell reconstitution after alpha-beta-depleted transplantation in children. Preparation of the TCRbeta library involved a method that used unique molecular identifiers. TCRdb re-called the PCR reads with MiXCR, one entry per CDR3 protein. The sample has 220,000 or so distinct CDR3 sequences, around 7.8% seen once. Study-wide findings and caveats: The study reportedly traced alpha-beta T cells about two months after transplant to several hundred expanded graft clones. One year after transplant, T-cell counts and diversity came mostly from newly produced T cells.

Germline V gives CDR1 SGHVS, CDR2 FQNEAQ. The CDR3 is made up of 18 amino acids. The trim removed 5 bases at V and 1 base at J, leaving 12 bases unmatched. The sample consisted of PBMCs, mostly from graft donor cells, taken 180 days after TCRalphabeta/CD19-depleted stem cell transplant. J is TRBJ2-2 and V is TRBV7-8; the match to TRBD1 covers 8 bases. This clonotype was obtained from a male patient younger than 18 who had a stem cell transplant for acute lymphoblastic leukemia, so the T cells may come from the graft donor. CDR3 amino acids: CASSPSTGGSLNTGELFF. The CDR3 DNA reads as TGTGCCAGCAGCCCATCTACAGGGGGTTCTTTGAACACCGGGGAGCTGTTTTTT. The complete variable domain, with remaining parts taken from reference TRBV7-8 and TRBJ2-2, reads GAGVSQSPRYKVAKRGQDVALRCDPISGHVSLFWYQQALGQGPEFLTYFQNEAQLDKSGLPSDRFFAERPEGSVSTLKIQRTQQEDSAVYLCASSPSTGGSLNTGELFFGEGSRLTVL.